This T cell receptor beta chain was sequenced in a study of blood T cell repertoires in COVID-19. As for the study in general: From T cells, B-cell-depleted T cells, or PBMCs came the material, which was cDNA or gDNA.

Libraries were prepared by immunoSEQ multiplex PCR; TCRdb keeps only in-frame clonotypes and omits some of them. The data hold some 110,000 clones, with around 80% observed a single time. This sequence originates from a woman of 80 years or more with acute or convalescent COVID-19. The sample consisted of peripheral blood.

CDR3 amino acids: CASSQSNSPFSNQPQHF. CDR3 bases: TGTGCCAGCAGCCAATCAAACAGCCCTTTTAGCAATCAGCCCCAGCATTTT. The genes are TRBV16 and TRBJ1-5; D uncertain. The CDR3 is 17 residues long. V was trimmed by 0 bases and J by 0 bases, leaving 12 bases between them. Looked up from germline, CDR1 is KGHSY and CDR2 is FQNENV.